Sequencing of this TCR beta chain was carried out in a study of T cell clones after liver transplantation. Method: immunoSEQ multiplex PCR; TCRdb's copy keeps in-frame clones and lacks some. The sample consists of tens of thousands of clones, around four fifths of them appearing once. Sequences were derived from CD4+ T cells from blood, sampled at the 22-month timepoint. This TCR was sampled from a human patient who received a liver transplant. These T cells may partly come from the graft donor.

CDR3 nucleotide sequence: TGTGCCAGCAGCCCGCCTTGGGGCGATACGCAGTATTTT. It yields the protein CASSPPWGDTQYF. This chain links TRBV7-2 with TRBJ2-3; D may be TRBD1 (5 bases). Germline V lookup: CDR1 SGHTA, CDR2 FQGNSA. V shed 5 bases and J shed 6 bases, with 12 bases lying between them. The CDR3 has 13 residues.